These 27 T cell receptor beta chains were all obtained from the same sample, sequenced in a study of blood T cell repertoires in COVID-19. Method: immunoSEQ multiplex PCR; TCRdb's copy keeps in-frame clones and lacks some. This table has 60,000 to 80,000 clones, 70% to 90% appearing once. Sequencing was carried out using peripheral blood. The receptors originated from a man between 50 and 59 years old with acute or convalescent COVID-19.

The chain joins TRBV19 to TRBJ1-1, with a possible D match to TRBD1 (6 bases). V lost 3 bases, J lost 5 bases, and 19 bases lay in between. CDR1 is LNHDA, CDR2 SQIVND, per germline (reference sequence). This CDR3 has 16 amino acids. The CDR3 is CASSILGAGAETEAFF. The CDR3 nucleotides are TGTGCCAGTAGTATTCTAGGTGCGGGGGCCGAAACTGAAGCTTTCTTT.

J is TRBJ1-2 and V is TRBV6-5; 7 bases fit TRBD1. With V trimmed by 0 bases and J by 5 bases, 6 bases remained unmatched. The germline V gene encodes CDR1 MNHEY and CDR2 SVGAGI. The CDR3 is 15 amino acids. CDR3 in DNA: TGTGCCAGCAGTTACTCTGCTGAGACAGGGTATGGCTACACCTTC. It translates to CASSYSAETGYGYTF.

The chain couples TRBV2 to TRBJ1-3, with no clear D. This CDR3 spans 12 amino acids. Germline V gives CDR1 SNHLY, CDR2 FYNNEI. Between the trimmed V and J ends, which lost 7 bases and 0 bases, there was a span of 4 bases. CDR3 region: CASTGSGNTIYF. CDR3 nucleotide sequence: TGTGCCAGCACGGGCTCTGGAAACACCATATATTTT. The whole variable domain, filled in from reference TRBV2 and TRBJ1-3, reads EPEVTQTPSHQVTQMGQEVILRCVPISNHLYFYWYRQILGQKVEFLVSFYNNEISEKSEIFDDQFSVERPDGSNFTLKIRSTKLEDSAMYFCASTGSGNTIYFGEGSWLTVV.

This clone was seen only once. V usage is TRBV18 and J usage is TRBJ2-3; 7 nucleotides line up with TRBD2. This CDR3 spans 15 amino acids. The V gene end was trimmed by 5 bases and the J gene end by 6 bases; junction bases not matched to a gene: 11. Germline CDR1 KGHSH, CDR2 LQKENI. The CDR3 protein is CASSKSTTSVDTQYF. CDR3 bases: TGTGCCAGCTCAAAATCGACTACTAGCGTGGATACGCAGTATTTT. Complete variable domain (other parts from reference TRBV18 and TRBJ2-3): NAGVMQNPRHLVRRRGQEARLRCSPMKGHSHVYWYRQLPEEGLKFMVYLQKENIIDESGMPKERFSAEFPKEGPSILRIQQVVRGDSAAYFCASSKSTTSVDTQYFGPGTRLTVL.

This sequence joins TRBV3-1 (or the pseudogene TRBV3-2) and TRBJ2-5; 8 bases are shared with TRBD2. V dropped 1 base and J dropped 5; count of bases not matched to a gene: 6. Germline CDR1 is LGHDT and CDR2 is YNNKEL (reference sequence). The CDR3 is 15 residues long. DNA for the CDR3: TGTGCCAGCAGCCAAGCAACTCCGGGGGGGGAGACCCAGTACTTC. The encoded protein is CASSQATPGGETQYF.

The chain uses TRBV21-1 and TRBJ1-5; the table's TRBD1 call for D was not verified on the DNA. TRBV21-1 is noted as a pseudogene. The CDR3 contains 17 residues. The CDR3 here is CASRNWEWDRDNQPQHF. CDR3 DNA sequence: TGTGCCAGCCGAAATTGGGAATGGGACAGGGACAATCAGCCCCAGCATTTT.

The chain couples TRBV2 to TRBJ1-6; the D gene is possibly TRBD1 (5 bases). The CDR3 loop spans 15 amino acids. V gave up 4 bases and J gave up 7 bases, with 14 bases separating them. The germline V gene has CDR1 SNHLY and CDR2 FYNNEI. This CDR3 is CASSAGWGGNSPLHF. CDR3 DNA: TGTGCCAGCAGTGCAGGTTGGGGGGGGAATTCACCCCTCCACTTT.

The chain employs TRBV3-1 (or the pseudogene TRBV3-2) and TRBJ2-1; 10 nucleotides align to TRBD1. This CDR3 comprises 15 residues. With 4 bases clipped from V and 12 bases from J, the junction kept 12 bases outside the gene matches. Germline CDR1 is LGHDT and CDR2 is YNNKEL (reference sequence). The CDR3 coding sequence is TGTGCCAGCAGCCTAGGCCGGGACAGGGGTGAACGGCAGTTCTTC. This sequence encodes CASSLGRDRGERQFF.

The genes are TRBV19 and TRBJ1-6; 9 bases are a match to TRBD1. With V trimmed by 5 bases and J by 6 bases, 2 bases remained unmatched. The CDR3 covers 14 residues. Germline-derived CDR1 and CDR2 are LNHDA and SQIVND (reference sequence). The CDR3, as DNA: TGTGCCAGTAGTCTGGGACAGGGTAATTCACCCCTCCACTTT. This encodes CASSLGQGNSPLHF.

This clone was recorded once. The chain employs TRBV6-5 and TRBJ1-2; 9 bases line up with TRBD1. Germline CDR1 MNHEY, CDR2 SVGAGI. This CDR3 comprises 13 residues. The ends lost 5 bases at V and 6 bases at J; junction bases unmatched: 4. CDR3 residues: CASSLTGGHGYTF. In DNA, the CDR3 is TGTGCCAGCAGTCTCACAGGGGGCCATGGCTACACCTTC.

The gene calls are TRBV19 and TRBJ2-3; TRBD2 matches 9 bases. Germline CDR1 reads LNHDA; CDR2 reads SQIVND (reference sequence). V lost 2 bases and J lost 3; bases outside the gene matches: 0. The CDR3 is 14 residues long. CDR3 DNA sequence: TGTGCCAGTAGTATACTAGCGGGGACAGATACGCAGTATTTT. Protein product: CASSILAGTDTQYF. Looking up the rest from reference TRBV19 and TRBJ2-3 gives the full variable domain: DGGITQSPKYLFRKEGQNVTLSCEQNLNHDAMYWYRQDPGQGLRLIYYSQIVNDFQKGDIAEGYSVSREKKESFPLTVTSAQKNPTAFYLCASSILAGTDTQYFGPGTRLTVL.

The chain combines TRBV7-9 with TRBJ2-3; D call uncertain. This CDR3 region has 14 residues. CDR1 SEHNR and CDR2 FQNEAQ come from the germline V gene (reference sequence). With 1 base removed from V and 0 bases from J, the gap between germline ends came to 5 bases. The CDR3 coding sequence is TGTGCCAGCAGCTTAGGGCTCAGCACAGATACGCAGTATTTT. As protein: CASSLGLSTDTQYF.

V and J are TRBV2 and TRBJ2-7, with 15 bases matching TRBD2. This CDR3 is 15 amino acids long. Germline CDR1 reads SNHLY; CDR2 reads FYNNEI. The junction had 5 bases not matched to a gene; V was cut back by 6 bases and J by 5 bases. DNA for the CDR3: TGTGCCAGCAGGCGCGGGACTAGCGGGGGGAACGAGCAGTACGTC. Translated, it gives CASRRGTSGGNEQYV.

This chain links TRBV27 with TRBJ1-1; TRBD1 matches 7 bases. Germline V lookup: CDR1 MNHEY, CDR2 SMNVEV (reference sequence). V shed 2 bases, J shed 2 bases, and the junction held 11 bases outside the gene matches. The CDR3 has 17 residues. The CDR3 nucleotides are TGTGCCAGCAGTTTAAATTGGGGGACAGCTTATAACACTGAAGCTTTCTTT. This sequence encodes CASSLNWGTAYNTEAFF.

The chain employs TRBV2 and TRBJ1-1; perhaps TRBD1 as D (5 bases). V was cut by 6 bases and J by 2 bases, with 13 bases left in between. CDR3 length: 14 residues. Germline CDR1 is SNHLY and CDR2 is FYNNEI. CDR3 residues: CASRGGTGNTEAFF. The DNA for the CDR3 is TGTGCCAGCAGAGGCGGGACGGGCAACACTGAAGCTTTCTTT. The complete variable domain, with remaining parts taken from reference TRBV2 and TRBJ1-1, reads EPEVTQTPSHQVTQMGQEVILRCVPISNHLYFYWYRQILGQKVEFLVSFYNNEISEKSEIFDDQFSVERPDGSNFTLKIRSTKLEDSAMYFCASRGGTGNTEAFFGQGTRLTVV.

This clone was seen only once. V usage is TRBV28 and J usage is TRBJ2-5; tentative D call: TRBD2 (6 bases). From germline, CDR1 is MDHEN and CDR2 SYDVKM. The CDR3 contains 15 residues. V was trimmed by 1 base and J by 5 bases, leaving 14 bases between them. CDR3 DNA: TGTGCCAGCAGTTTATTCATGGGGGGTCAGGAGACCCAGTACTTC. Its translation: CASSLFMGGQETQYF. The whole variable domain, remainder taken from reference TRBV28 and TRBJ2-5, is DVKVTQSSRYLVKRTGEKVFLECVQDMDHENMFWYRQDPGLGLRLIYFSYDVKMKEKGDIPEGYSVSREKKERFSLILESASTNQTSMYLCASSLFMGGQETQYFGPGTRLLVL.

The chain carries TRBV11-2 and TRBJ2-7; D gene uncertain. V lost 0 bases and J 9 bases, leaving 9 bases between the germline ends. There are 12 residues in the CDR3. Germline loops: CDR1 SGHAT, CDR2 FQNNGV. The CDR3 sequence: CASSLDQVRQYF. The CDR3 nucleotides are TGTGCCAGCAGCTTAGATCAGGTCCGGCAGTACTTC.

This chain joins TRBV6-6 and TRBJ2-7; possible D gene TRBD1, 5 bases. The CDR3 runs 11 residues. Trimming took off 6 bases at V and 7 bases at J, with 10 bases between the two ends. The germline CDR1 and CDR2 sequences are MNHNY and SVGAGI (reference sequence). The CDR3 DNA sequence: TGTGCCAGCAGGGGGCTCTGGGAGCAGTACGTC. This sequence encodes CASRGLWEQYV.

This clone was found once. J is TRBJ2-1 and V is TRBV19; 12 bases agree with TRBD2. Losses at the gene ends were 4 bases for V and 9 bases for J; bases not matched to a gene: 10. Germline CDR1 reads LNHDA; CDR2 reads SQIVND (reference sequence). The CDR3 length is 16 residues. Here the CDR3 DNA reads TGTGCCAGTAGTACCATTCCGGGACTAGCGGGCGTTGAGCAGTTCTTC. This encodes CASSTIPGLAGVEQFF.

V usage is TRBV5-6 and J usage is TRBJ1-2, with 8 bases that match TRBD1. CDR3 size: 15 residues. V was clipped by 4 bases and J by 6 bases; unmatched bases: 11. Germline V gene data show CDR1 as SGHDT and CDR2 as YYEEEE. In DNA form, the CDR3 reads TGTGCCAGCAGCCCCAGCGACAGGGGCCTCGATGGCTACACCTTC. It is translated as CASSPSDRGLDGYTF. The variable domain in full, with the rest retrieved from reference TRBV5-6 and TRBJ1-2, is DAGVTQSPTHLIKTRGQQVTLRCSPKSGHDTVSWYQQALGQGPQFIFQYYEEEERQRGNFPDRFSGHQFPNYSSELNVNALLLGDSALYLCASSPSDRGLDGYTFGSGTRLTVV.

V and J are TRBV7-9 and TRBJ2-3, with 11 bases matching TRBD2. Germline CDR1 SEHNR, CDR2 FQNEAQ (reference sequence). With V trimmed by 5 bases and J by 2 bases, 12 bases remained unmatched. The CDR3 is 18 residues long. The CDR3 DNA follows: TGTGCCAGCAGCGGGAATTTGGGACTAGCGGAATTCACAGATACGCAGTATTTT. Translating it yields CASSGNLGLAEFTDTQYF.

The rearrangement joins TRBV18 to TRBJ2-1; 8 bases fit TRBD1. The germline gives CDR1 KGHSH, CDR2 LQKENI. The CDR3 totals 16 residues. Trimming took 3 bases from V and 6 from J; bases not matched to a gene: 10. Here the CDR3 DNA reads TGTGCCAGCTCACCGGAGACAGGGGACCAGGGCAATGAGCAGTTCTTC. It yields the protein CASSPETGDQGNEQFF.

The genes are TRBV24-1 and TRBJ2-1; the match to TRBD2 covers 8 bases. The CDR3 loop spans 15 amino acids. In germline, CDR1 is KGHDR, CDR2 SFDVKD. The junction had 5 bases not matched to a gene; V was cut back by 2 bases and J by 6 bases. CDR3 nucleotide sequence: TGTGCCACCAGTGATTACGGCGGGGGGTTCAATGAGCAGTTCTTC. Protein product: CATSDYGGGFNEQFF.

J is TRBJ1-3 and V is TRBV5-1; maybe TRBD1 (6 bases). The CDR3 consists of 15 residues. The germline V gene has CDR1 SGHRS and CDR2 YFSETQ. Between the trimmed V and J ends, which lost 1 base and 2 bases, there was a span of 10 bases. CDR3 amino acids: CASSLLSGAGNTIYF. The CDR3 nucleotides read TGCGCCAGCAGCTTGTTGTCAGGGGCTGGAAACACCATATATTTT.

The V and J genes are TRBV24-1 and TRBJ2-1; TRBD2 agrees at 10 bases. In germline, CDR1 is KGHDR, CDR2 SFDVKD. The CDR3 has 17 amino acids. Trimming cost V 5 bases and J 3 bases; bases outside gene matches: 9. The chain's CDR3 is CATSVPVAGGRYNEQFF. The CDR3 DNA reads as TGTGCCACCAGTGTTCCCGTAGCGGGGGGCCGCTACAATGAGCAGTTCTTC.

The chain uses TRBV7-8 and TRBJ1-6, with D possibly being TRBD1 (6 bases). The CDR3 is made up of 14 amino acids. Looked up from germline, CDR1 is SGHVS and CDR2 is FQNEAQ. V gave up 7 bases and J gave up 4 bases, with 11 bases separating them. CDR3 amino acids: CASNFGTYNSPLHF. In DNA, the CDR3 is TGTGCCAGCAACTTCGGGACATATAATTCACCCCTCCACTTT.

The chain is built from TRBV9 and TRBJ2-1; 8 bases line up with TRBD1. Trimming cost V 3 bases and J 3 bases; bases outside gene matches: 5. In germline, CDR1 is SGDLS, CDR2 YYNGEE. This CDR3 is built from 15 residues. The DNA for the CDR3 is TGTGCCAGCAGCGCGGGACAGGATGACTACAATGAGCAGTTCTTC. This gives the protein CASSAGQDDYNEQFF.